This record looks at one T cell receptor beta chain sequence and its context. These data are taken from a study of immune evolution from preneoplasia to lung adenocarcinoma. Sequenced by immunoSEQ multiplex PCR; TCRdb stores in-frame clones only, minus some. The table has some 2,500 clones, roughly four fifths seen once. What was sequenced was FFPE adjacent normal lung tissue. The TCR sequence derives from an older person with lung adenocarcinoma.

CDR3: CASSLSVPNEQFF. The CDR3, as DNA: TGTGCCAGCAGTTTATCAGTCCCCAATGAGCAGTTCTTC. This rearrangement joins TRBV6-5 to TRBJ2-1; the D is unclear. The germline V and J ends were trimmed by 4 bases and 6 bases, with 10 bases remaining between them. The V gene's germline CDR1 is MNHEY and CDR2 SVGAGI. The CDR3 has 13 residues.